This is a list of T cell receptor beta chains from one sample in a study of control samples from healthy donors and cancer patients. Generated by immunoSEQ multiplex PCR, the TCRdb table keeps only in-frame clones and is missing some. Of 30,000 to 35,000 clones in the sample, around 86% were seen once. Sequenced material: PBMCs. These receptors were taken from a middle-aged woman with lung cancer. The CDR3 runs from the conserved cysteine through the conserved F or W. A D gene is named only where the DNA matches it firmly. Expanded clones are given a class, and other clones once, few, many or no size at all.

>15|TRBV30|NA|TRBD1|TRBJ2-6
TGTGCCTGGGACAGGGGAGCTTCTGGGGCCAACGTCCTGACTTTC
CAWDRGASGANVLTF
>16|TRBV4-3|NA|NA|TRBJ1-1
TGCGCCAGCAGCCAAGATTCGGGCGCGATAAACACTGAAGCTTTCTTT
CASSQDSGAINTEAFF
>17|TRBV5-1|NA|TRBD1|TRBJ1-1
TGCGCCAGCAGCTTGGCCGCGGGACAGCTCATGAACACTGAAGCTTTCTTT
CASSLAAGQLMNTEAFF
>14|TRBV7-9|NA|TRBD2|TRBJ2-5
TGTGCCAGCAGCAGGACTAGCGGAGGGGAGACCCAGTACTTC
CASSRTSGGETQYF
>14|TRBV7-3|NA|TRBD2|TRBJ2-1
TGTGCCAGCAGCTTGGCGGGGGTATGGGATGAGCAGTTCTTC
CASSLAGVWDEQFF
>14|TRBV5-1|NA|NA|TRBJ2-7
TGCGCCAGCAGCGAACAGGCCCTACCTGGTGAGCAGTACTTC
CASSEQALPGEQYF
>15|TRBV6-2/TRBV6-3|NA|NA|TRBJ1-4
TGTGCCAGCAGTTACTCCGGGGGGGCTGGTGAAAAACTGTTTTTT
CASSYSGGAGEKLFF
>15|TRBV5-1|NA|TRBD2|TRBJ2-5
TGCGCCAGCAGCTTAAGCGGGGGGGAGCAAGAGACCCAGTACTTC
CASSLSGGEQETQYF
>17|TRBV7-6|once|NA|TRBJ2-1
TGTGCCAGCAGCTTGGCGGGACAGCGACTCTCCTACAATGAGCAGTTCTTC
CASSLAGQRLSYNEQFF
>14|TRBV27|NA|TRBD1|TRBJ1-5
TGTGCCAGCAGCAAACAGGGGGCGGAACAGCCCCAGCATTTT
CASSKQGAEQPQHF
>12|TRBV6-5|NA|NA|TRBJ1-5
TGTGCCAGCTCGAGGCCCAATCAGCCCCAGCATTTT
CASSRPNQPQHF
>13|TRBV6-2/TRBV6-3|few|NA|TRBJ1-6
TGTGCCAGCAGTTCTATCGACAATTCACCCCTCCACTTT
CASSSIDNSPLHF
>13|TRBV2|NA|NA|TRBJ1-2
TGTGCCAGCAGTGAAGCAGGAGATTATGGCTACACCTTC
CASSEAGDYGYTF
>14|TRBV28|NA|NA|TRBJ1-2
TGTGCCAGCAGTTTTAGGCCCAGGGTGCATGGCTACACCTTC
CASSFRPRVHGYTF
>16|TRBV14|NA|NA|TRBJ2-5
TGTGCCAGCAGCCAAGGAGAGGCACAGCGCCAAGAGACCCAGTACTTC
CASSQGEAQRQETQYF
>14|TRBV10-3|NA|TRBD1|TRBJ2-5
TGTGCCATCAGGCAGCCCGGACAGGGAGAGACCCAGTACTTC
CAIRQPGQGETQYF
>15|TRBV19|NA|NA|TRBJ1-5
TGTGCCAGTAGTCCCCCCGGGGCGCGGTTTCAGCCCCAGCATTTT
CASSPPGARFQPQHF